These 32 T cell receptor beta chains were all obtained from the same sample, sequenced in a study of CD8+ T cells in alopecia areata listed by TCRdb under 2018. Reading the label with the study, this specimen's time point is: baseline before oral tofacitinib. The library was obtained by the immunoSEQ multiplex PCR assay. For TCR sequencing, RNA was extracted from every sample and reverse transcribed into cDNA to serve as template. This is the immuneACCESS table as TCRdb keeps it, with only in-frame sequences that have V and J called. A part of the clones is gone; compared with another copy, unresolved V genes explain less than half, and the rest is unexplained. For this sample the table gives some 150,000 clones, of which less than 65% were detected only once. Of the sample, just under 20% is held by the ten largest clones. The specimen was CD8+ T cells sorted from blood, collected at week 0. The receptor set was obtained from a human donor with alopecia areata.

This clone was detected a few times. The rearrangement joins TRBV4-3 to TRBJ1-2, with a possible D match to TRBD1 (5 bases). V dropped 0 bases and J dropped 5 bases, with 13 bases sitting between them. CDR3 length: 15 amino acids. The germline CDR1 and CDR2 sequences are LGHNA and YSLEER. CDR3 DNA: TGCGCCAGCAGCCAAGATTCACAGGAGAATTATGGCTACACCTTC. It yields the protein CASSQDSQENYGYTF.

The chain is built from TRBV30 and TRBJ1-5, with 10 bases aligning to TRBD1. The CDR3 is 15 residues long. Germline assignment: CDR1 GTSNPN and CDR2 SVGIG (reference sequence). With 1 base clipped from V and 7 bases from J, the junction kept 7 bases outside the gene matches. CDR3: CAWSAGTGDLQPQHF. The DNA for the CDR3 is TGTGCCTGGAGTGCCGGGACAGGGGATTTACAGCCCCAGCATTTT.

CDR3 in amino acids: CASSESRIGNTEAFF. In nucleotides, the CDR3 is TGCGCCAGCAGTGAGTCGAGGATCGGGAACACTGAAGCTTTCTTT. This chain links TRBV10-1 with TRBJ1-1; D is unclear. The CDR3 length is 15 residues. CDR1 is WNHNN, CDR2 SYGVQD, per germline (reference sequence). With 0 bases removed from V and 1 base from J, the gap between germline ends came to 9 bases.

The chain employs TRBV27 and TRBJ1-4; D not certain. Germline V gives CDR1 MNHEY, CDR2 SMNVEV (reference sequence). Trimming removed 5 bases from V and 4 bases from J, with 2 bases in between. The CDR3 is 11 residues long. The CDR3 sequence: CASSDNEKLFF. The CDR3, as DNA: TGTGCCAGCAGTGATAATGAAAAACTGTTTTTT.

The CDR3 is CASSLAVASGDTDTQYF. The CDR3 bases are TGTGCCAGCAGCTTAGCCGTGGCTAGCGGGGACACAGATACGCAGTATTTT. The chain couples TRBV11-2 to TRBJ2-3, with 9 bases identical to TRBD2. With V trimmed by 1 base and J by 2 bases, 7 bases remained unmatched. CDR1 is SGHAT and CDR2 is FQNNGV in the germline V gene. This CDR3 contains 17 residues.

This clone appeared a few times. This chain uses TRBV25-1 with TRBJ2-1, with no clear D. This CDR3 has 12 residues. Trimming removed 5 bases at V and 6 bases at J, with 8 bases between. Per the germline V gene, CDR1 is MGHDK and CDR2 is SYGVNS. CDR3 residues: CASSSPGNEQFF. The CDR3 DNA reads as TGTGCCAGCAGTTCCCCGGGCAATGAGCAGTTCTTC.

This chain connects TRBV19 to TRBJ2-6, with D perhaps TRBD1 (5 bases). This CDR3 has 18 amino acids. Germline CDR1 LNHDA, CDR2 SQIVND (reference sequence). Trimming removed 3 bases at V and 0 bases at J, with 15 bases between. CDR3 amino acids: CASSIGTGPPSGANVLTF. CDR3 coding DNA: TGTGCCAGTAGTATCGGAACAGGACCACCCTCTGGGGCCAACGTCCTGACTTTC.

This chain joins TRBV7-9 and TRBJ2-7, with a weak D call TRBD1 (5 bases). The germline V gene encodes CDR1 SEHNR and CDR2 FQNEAQ (reference sequence). V was cut by 5 bases and J by 1 base, with 6 bases left in between. The CDR3 runs 12 residues. The CDR3 bases are TGTGCCAGCAGCGGGGCTTCCTACGAGCAGTACTTC. This sequence encodes CASSGASYEQYF.

J is TRBJ2-7 and V is TRBV6-6, with a possible D match to TRBD1 (6 bases). CDR1 and CDR2 (germline): MNHNY, SVGAGI (reference sequence). The CDR3 runs to 15 residues. Trimming took off 6 bases at V and 0 bases at J, with 15 bases between the two ends. The CDR3 is CASRLRQVTSYEQYF. The CDR3 DNA reads as TGTGCCAGCAGGCTGCGACAGGTCACCTCCTACGAGCAGTACTTC.

This clone was seen a handful of times. The DNA for the CDR3 is TGCGCCAGCAGCCAAGAGCGGCAAGCCTACGAGCAGTACTTC. It codes for CASSQERQAYEQYF. The V and J genes are TRBV4-3 and TRBJ2-7; no definite D call. CDR1 and CDR2 (germline): LGHNA, YSLEER. Trimming cost V 0 bases and J 2 bases, with 8 bases left between them. CDR3 length: 14 amino acids.

The chain combines TRBV7-8 with TRBJ2-7; possibly TRBD2 for D (6 bases). The CDR3 has 20 residues. V was trimmed by 1 base and J by 3 bases, leaving 28 bases between them. Germline CDR1 and CDR2: SGHVS and FQNEAQ. The chain's CDR3 is CASSLDRNGGPHRDNYEQYF. The DNA of the CDR3 is TGTGCCAGCAGCTTAGACCGCAACGGGGGACCTCACCGTGACAACTACGAGCAGTACTTC.

This clone has more than one count but fewer than ten. Other nucleotide sequences from this sample produce the same CDR3. This chain connects TRBV29-1 to TRBJ2-1, with a tentative D call TRBD2 (5 bases). CDR3 length: 10 amino acids. Germline V lookup: CDR1 SQVTM, CDR2 ANQGSEA. Trimming removed 4 bases at V and 7 bases at J, with 5 bases between. CDR3 sequence (DNA): TGCAGCGTTGCGGGAAATGAGCAGTTCTTC. It is translated as CSVAGNEQFF.

The DNA of the CDR3 is TGTGCCAGCATTGTTGACAATGAGCAGTTCTTC. This translates into CASIVDNEQFF. The chain combines TRBV2 with TRBJ2-1; no clear D. The CDR3 consists of 11 residues. V lost 7 bases and J lost 5, with 6 bases in between. Per the germline V gene, CDR1 is SNHLY and CDR2 is FYNNEI.

This clone came up a few times. The V and J genes are TRBV30 and TRBJ1-1; D perhaps matches TRBD1 (5 bases). Germline assignment: CDR1 GTSNPN and CDR2 SVGIG (reference sequence). The CDR3 runs 11 residues. The V end lost 5 bases, the J end lost 1 base, and 5 bases lay between the germline ends. CDR3 protein: CAWDRNTEAFF. The CDR3 DNA reads TGTGCCTGGGACAGGAACACTGAAGCTTTCTTT.

This clone was counted between two and nine times. The chain links TRBV29-1 to TRBJ1-2; D might be TRBD1 (5 bases). V lost 6 bases and J lost 1, with 15 bases in between. This CDR3 is 14 amino acids long. Germline CDR1 SQVTM, CDR2 ANQGSEA. CDR3 sequence: CSVASRQLNYGYTF. Written as DNA, the CDR3 is TGCAGCGTGGCCAGTCGACAGCTTAACTATGGCTACACCTTC.

This clone appeared a few times. This chain connects TRBV27 to TRBJ2-2, with 8 bases fitting TRBD1. Germline loops: CDR1 MNHEY, CDR2 SMNVEV (reference sequence). Unmatched junction bases numbered 7, after V lost 8 bases and J lost 5 bases. CDR3 size: 14 residues. DNA for the CDR3: TGTGCCAGCGGACAGGGAGTAAGGACCGGGGAGCTGTTTTTT. It is translated as CASGQGVRTGELFF.

The CDR3 DNA reads TGCAGCGCTGCGGGGATCGGGGGGCGAGATACGCAGTATTTT. The encoded protein is CSAAGIGGRDTQYF. This sequence joins TRBV29-1 and TRBJ2-3, with D possibly matching TRBD2 (7 bases). V was clipped by 7 bases and J by 5 bases, with 19 bases between them. Germline values: CDR1 SQVTM, CDR2 ANQGSEA. The CDR3 extends over 14 amino acids.

This chain links TRBV7-9 with TRBJ2-7; D may be TRBD1 (6 bases). The CDR3 is 14 amino acids. Trimming shortened V by 1 base and J by 5 bases, and 12 bases separated the two germline ends. Germline CDR1 SEHNR, CDR2 FQNEAQ (reference sequence). The CDR3 here is CASSLGGRGDEQYF. Written as DNA, the CDR3 is TGTGCCAGCAGCTTAGGGGGCAGGGGTGACGAGCAGTACTTC.

The chain recombines TRBV5-1 with TRBJ2-7; D may be TRBD2 (7 bases). This CDR3 has 15 residues. The germline CDR1 and CDR2 sequences are SGHRS and YFSETQ. V was shortened by 0 bases and J by 3 bases, with 13 bases between the two germline ends. The CDR3 here is CASSLAAGEGYEQYF. The DNA of the CDR3 is TGCGCCAGCAGCTTGGCGGCAGGGGAGGGCTACGAGCAGTACTTC.

The rearrangement uses TRBV30 and TRBJ2-1, with TRBD1 matching 11 bases. V dropped 5 bases and J dropped 7; count of bases not matched to a gene: 7. This CDR3 region has 14 residues. Germline-derived CDR1 and CDR2 are GTSNPN and SVGIG (reference sequence). The DNA of the CDR3 is TGTGCCTGGGACACCGGGACAGGGGGGAATGAGCAGTTCTTC. It encodes CAWDTGTGGNEQFF.

V and J are TRBV9 and TRBJ2-7, with TRBD1 matching 9 bases. V shed 3 bases, J shed 6 bases, and the junction held 4 bases outside the gene matches. The CDR3 spans 13 residues. The germline CDR1 and CDR2 sequences are SGDLS and YYNGEE. CDR3 sequence: CASSARTGAEQYF. CDR3 in DNA: TGTGCCAGCAGCGCGAGGACAGGGGCCGAGCAGTACTTC.

The chain links TRBV7-8 to TRBJ2-1; 9 nucleotides align to TRBD2. V shed 0 bases and J 4 bases; nucleotides not matched to a gene: 4. The CDR3 loop spans 16 amino acids. In germline, CDR1 is SGHVS, CDR2 FQNEAQ. The CDR3 sequence is CASSLAPAGGYNEQFF. The CDR3 DNA sequence: TGTGCCAGCAGCTTAGCGCCAGCGGGGGGTTACAATGAGCAGTTCTTC.

The chain couples TRBV7-8 to TRBJ2-5; D not certain. Germline lookup yields CDR1 SGHVS and CDR2 FQNEAQ. Trimming pared 0 bases from V and 4 bases from J, leaving 3 bases between. CDR3 size: 12 residues. The CDR3 sequence is CASSLAIETQYF. The CDR3 DNA reads TGTGCCAGCAGCTTAGCGATAGAGACCCAGTACTTC. The complete variable domain, with remaining parts taken from reference TRBV7-8 and TRBJ2-5, reads GAGVSQSPRYKVAKRGQDVALRCDPISGHVSLFWYQQALGQGPEFLTYFQNEAQLDKSGLPSDRFFAERPEGSVSTLKIQRTQQEDSAVYLCASSLAIETQYFGPGTRLLVL.

This chain connects TRBV15 to TRBJ2-5; 7 nucleotides line up with TRBD2. This CDR3 contains 14 residues. Germline V gives CDR1 LNHNV, CDR2 YYDKDF (reference sequence). The V and J ends lost 5 bases and 2 bases, in that order; junction bases with no gene match: 5. The CDR3 region has the DNA TGTGCCACCAGCCAATGGACTAGACAAGAGACCCAGTACTTC. It encodes CATSQWTRQETQYF.

In its sample, this clone was seen a few times. V usage is TRBV5-1 and J usage is TRBJ2-7; D call uncertain. Trimming shortened V by 0 bases and J by 3 bases, and 7 bases separated the two germline ends. Looked up from germline, CDR1 is SGHRS and CDR2 is YFSETQ. The CDR3 contains 13 residues. The DNA of the CDR3 is TGCGCCAGCAGCTTGGGCCCCTTCTACGAGCAGTACTTC. Its protein is CASSLGPFYEQYF. Variable domain in full (rest from reference TRBV5-1 and TRBJ2-7): KAGVTQTPRYLIKTRGQQVTLSCSPISGHRSVSWYQQTPGQGLQFLFEYFSETQRNKGNFPGRFSGRQFSNSRSEMNVSTLELGDSALYLCASSLGPFYEQYFGPGTRLTVT.

This clone has a handful of counts. In DNA, the CDR3 is TGTGCCAGCAGCCAGACTAGGGGAGAGACCCAGTACTTC. Its translation is CASSQTRGETQYF. The chain joins TRBV7-6 to TRBJ2-5, with a weak D call TRBD2 (6 bases). Germline CDR1 reads SGHVS; CDR2 reads FNYEAQ. The CDR3 consists of 13 residues. V was cut by 5 bases and J by 4 bases, with 11 bases left in between.

The genes are TRBV4-3 and TRBJ2-1; D gene unclear. This CDR3 spans 12 amino acids. The germline V gene encodes CDR1 LGHNA and CDR2 YSLEER. Trimming removed 8 bases from V and 9 bases from J, with 14 bases in between. The CDR3 coding sequence is TGCGCCAGCCGCCTTTTCGAGGCTGAGCAGTTCTTC. Translation gives CASRLFEAEQFF.

This clone was observed at least ten times. The chain combines TRBV4-3 with TRBJ2-1, with D unclear. V was cut by 1 base and J by 6 bases, with 7 bases left in between. CDR3 length: 13 residues. Germline loops: CDR1 LGHNA, CDR2 YSLEER. DNA for the CDR3: TGCGCCAGCAGCCAAGCGGTTCTCAATGAGCAGTTCTTC. Amino acid sequence: CASSQAVLNEQFF.

This clone was observed a single time. The rearrangement links TRBV6-5 to TRBJ1-5, with no clear D. The germline V gene has CDR1 MNHEY and CDR2 SVGAGI. V gave up 0 bases and J gave up 2 bases, with 5 bases separating them. The CDR3 is 14 amino acids. The CDR3 region is CASSYSAGNQPQHF. The CDR3 DNA sequence: TGTGCCAGCAGTTACTCAGCGGGCAATCAGCCCCAGCATTTT.

V and J are TRBV9 and TRBJ2-3; 8 bases map to TRBD1. Trimming removed 3 bases from V and 0 bases from J; junction bases left unmatched: 3. The germline gives CDR1 SGDLS, CDR2 YYNGEE. CDR3 length equals 15 residues. CDR3 in amino acids: CASSAGQGSTDTQYF. The DNA of the CDR3 is TGTGCCAGCAGCGCTGGACAGGGAAGCACAGATACGCAGTATTTT.

V gene TRBV30 combines with J gene TRBJ2-1; D gene ambiguous. Trimming removed 4 bases at V and 10 bases at J, with 14 bases between. CDR3 length equals 12 residues. The germline V gene has CDR1 GTSNPN and CDR2 SVGIG (reference sequence). This CDR3 is CAWNHQTEEQFF. The CDR3 DNA reads TGTGCCTGGAATCACCAGACGGAGGAGCAGTTCTTC.

The rearrangement joins TRBV13 to TRBJ2-3, with D perhaps TRBD2 (6 bases). Germline CDR1 is PRHDT and CDR2 is FYEKMQ (reference sequence). V lost 0 bases and J 4 bases, leaving 14 bases between the germline ends. This CDR3 spans 16 amino acids. CDR3 sequence: CASSLGLAKVSDTQYF. In DNA, the CDR3 is TGTGCCAGCAGCTTAGGCCTAGCGAAGGTCTCAGATACGCAGTATTTT.